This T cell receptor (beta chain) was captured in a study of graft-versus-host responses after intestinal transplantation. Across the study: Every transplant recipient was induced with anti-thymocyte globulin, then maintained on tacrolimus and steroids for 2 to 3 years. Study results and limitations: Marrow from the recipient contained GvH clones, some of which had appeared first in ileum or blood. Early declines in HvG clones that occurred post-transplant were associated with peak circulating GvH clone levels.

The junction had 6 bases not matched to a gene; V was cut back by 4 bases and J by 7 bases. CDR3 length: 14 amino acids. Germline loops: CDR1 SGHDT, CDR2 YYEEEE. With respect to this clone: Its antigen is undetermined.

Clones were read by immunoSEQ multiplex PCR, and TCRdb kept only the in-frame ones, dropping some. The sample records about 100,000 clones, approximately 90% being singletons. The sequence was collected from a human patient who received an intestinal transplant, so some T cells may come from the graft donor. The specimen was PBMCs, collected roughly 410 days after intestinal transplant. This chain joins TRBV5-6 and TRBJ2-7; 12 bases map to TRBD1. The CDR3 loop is CASSKGQGAREQYF. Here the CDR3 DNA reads TGTGCCAGCAGCAAGGGACAGGGGGCGAGGGAGCAGTACTTC.